A single sample gave rise to the 9 T cell receptor beta chains below, sequenced in a study of cytomegalovirus exposure and HLA in healthy donors. The PCR contained 60 Vbeta and 13 Jbeta primers. The method was immunoSEQ multiplex PCR; TCRdb's version includes in-frame clones alone and lacks a portion of them. The sample contains about 160,000 clones, roughly 85% of which appear only once. The material sequenced was PBMCs. All receptors come from a woman aged 45-65 years in good health and CMV-seronegative.

This sequence joins TRBV10-2 and TRBJ2-1; 10 positions agree with TRBD2. In germline, CDR1 is WSHSY, CDR2 SAAADI. The CDR3 covers 15 residues. Trimming cost V 10 bases and J 1 base; bases outside gene matches: 7. The CDR3 spells CATLLAGPSYNEQFF. The CDR3 DNA follows: TGCGCCACCCTACTAGCGGGACCGTCCTACAATGAGCAGTTCTTC.

This chain connects TRBV28 to TRBJ1-5, with 10 bases matching TRBD1. Germline V gene lookup returns CDR1 MDHEN and CDR2 SYDVKM. This CDR3 has 16 amino acids. Trimming cost V 7 bases and J 7 bases; bases outside gene matches: 13. Here the CDR3 reads CASKEGDRGRGQPQHF. The CDR3 DNA sequence: TGTGCCAGCAAAGAGGGGGACAGGGGAAGAGGACAGCCCCAGCATTTT.

This clone appeared a few times. The chain links TRBV7-2 to TRBJ2-7; 7 bases fit TRBD2. Germline V gives CDR1 SGHTA, CDR2 FQGNSA. The junction had 5 bases not matched to a gene; V was cut back by 1 base and J by 5 bases. The CDR3 runs to 14 residues. CDR3 bases: TGTGCCAGCAGCTTAGGACTAGCAGTTGACGAGCAGTACTTC. This encodes CASSLGLAVDEQYF.

This sequence joins TRBV5-1 and TRBJ2-1, with D hard to call. Germline V gene lookup returns CDR1 SGHRS and CDR2 YFSETQ. The germline V and J ends were trimmed by 0 bases and 7 bases, with 8 bases remaining between them. This CDR3 is 13 amino acids long. The CDR3 loop reads CASSLAFTNEQFF. CDR3 DNA: TGCGCCAGCAGCTTGGCCTTTACAAATGAGCAGTTCTTC.

The chain combines TRBV6-1 with TRBJ2-1, with 7 bases that match TRBD2. Per germline, CDR1 MNHNS and CDR2 SASEGT. V was clipped by 4 bases and J by 5 bases; unmatched bases: 11. This CDR3 spans 16 amino acids. The CDR3 sequence is CASSAVSRGWDNEQFF. CDR3 sequence (DNA): TGTGCCAGCAGTGCCGTCTCGCGGGGGTGGGACAATGAGCAGTTCTTC.

In its sample, this clone was seen a few times. The chain uses TRBV2 and TRBJ2-3; D possibly corresponds to TRBD2 (5 bases). There are 15 residues in the CDR3. Germline values: CDR1 SNHLY, CDR2 FYNNEI. V was shortened by 4 bases and J by 4 bases, with 15 bases between the two germline ends. This CDR3 is CASSAHLPGADTQYF. DNA of the CDR3: TGTGCCAGCAGTGCTCACCTACCCGGGGCAGATACGCAGTATTTT. Full variable domain (outside the CDR3, taken from reference TRBV2 and TRBJ2-3): EPEVTQTPSHQVTQMGQEVILRCVPISNHLYFYWYRQILGQKVEFLVSFYNNEISEKSEIFDDQFSVERPDGSNFTLKIRSTKLEDSAMYFCASSAHLPGADTQYFGPGTRLTVL.

The chain has TRBV28 and TRBJ1-2; D is perhaps TRBD1 (5 bases). CDR1 and CDR2 (germline): MDHEN, SYDVKM. CDR3 length equals 17 residues. V lost 1 base and J lost 4, with 19 bases in between. The CDR3 region is CASSLYETTAGGYGYTF. CDR3 DNA sequence: TGTGCCAGCAGTTTATATGAGACAACAGCCGGGGGCTATGGCTACACCTTC.

The chain carries TRBV4-3 and TRBJ2-1, with TRBD2 matching over 13 bases. The J segment lost 0 bases and the V segment lost 1 base, leaving 3 bases of the junction unmatched. The CDR3 spans 18 residues. The germline CDR1 and CDR2 sequences are LGHNA and YSLEER. CDR3 sequence reads: CASSQGTSGSSSYNEQFF. The CDR3, as DNA: TGCGCCAGCAGCCAAGGGACTAGCGGGAGCAGCTCCTACAATGAGCAGTTCTTC.

The chain couples TRBV7-9 to TRBJ2-7; 9 bases map to TRBD1. Trimming took 6 bases from V and 2 from J; bases not matched to a gene: 8. This CDR3 has 15 residues. Per the germline V gene, CDR1 is SEHNR and CDR2 is FQNEAQ (reference sequence). The CDR3 loop is CASSLQGARAYEQYF. The CDR3 DNA sequence: TGTGCCAGCAGTTTACAGGGGGCAAGGGCCTACGAGCAGTACTTC.